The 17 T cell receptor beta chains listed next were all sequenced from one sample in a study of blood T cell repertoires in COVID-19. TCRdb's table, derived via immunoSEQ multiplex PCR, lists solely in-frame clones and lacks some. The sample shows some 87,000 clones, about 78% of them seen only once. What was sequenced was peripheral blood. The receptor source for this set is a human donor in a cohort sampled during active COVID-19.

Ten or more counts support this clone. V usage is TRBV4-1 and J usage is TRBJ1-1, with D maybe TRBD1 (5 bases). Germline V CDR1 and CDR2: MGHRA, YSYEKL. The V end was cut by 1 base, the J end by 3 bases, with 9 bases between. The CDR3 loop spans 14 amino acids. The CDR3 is CASSQVWGDTEAFF. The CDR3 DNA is TGCGCCAGCAGCCAAGTGTGGGGGGACACTGAAGCTTTCTTT.

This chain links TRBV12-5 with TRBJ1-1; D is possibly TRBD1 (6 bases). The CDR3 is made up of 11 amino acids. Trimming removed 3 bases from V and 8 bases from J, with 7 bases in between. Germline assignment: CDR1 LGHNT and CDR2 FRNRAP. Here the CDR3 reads CASGFGTEAFF. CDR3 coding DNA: TGTGCTAGTGGTTTCGGGACAGAAGCTTTCTTT.

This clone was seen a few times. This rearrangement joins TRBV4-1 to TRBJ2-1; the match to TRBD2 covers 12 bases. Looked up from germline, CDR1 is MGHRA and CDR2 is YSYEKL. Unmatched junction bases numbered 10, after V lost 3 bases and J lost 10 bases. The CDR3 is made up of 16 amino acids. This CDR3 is CASSHGPGLAGLEQFF. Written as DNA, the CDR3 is TGCGCCAGCAGCCACGGACCCGGACTAGCGGGACTGGAGCAGTTCTTC.

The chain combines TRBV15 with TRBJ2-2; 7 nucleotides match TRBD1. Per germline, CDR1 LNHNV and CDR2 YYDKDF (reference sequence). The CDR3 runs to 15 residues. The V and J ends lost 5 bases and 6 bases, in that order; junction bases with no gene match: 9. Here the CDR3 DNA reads TGTGCCACCAGCCCAAGAGGGGGCGCGTCCGGGGAGCTGTTTTTT. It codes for CATSPRGGASGELFF.

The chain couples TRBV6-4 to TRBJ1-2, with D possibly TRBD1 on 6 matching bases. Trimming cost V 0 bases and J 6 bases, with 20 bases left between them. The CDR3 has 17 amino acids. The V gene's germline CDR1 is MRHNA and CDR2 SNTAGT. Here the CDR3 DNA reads TGTGCCAGCAGTGACTCCGAGGGGGTCCCTTCGAAGGATGGCTACACCTTC. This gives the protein CASSDSEGVPSKDGYTF.

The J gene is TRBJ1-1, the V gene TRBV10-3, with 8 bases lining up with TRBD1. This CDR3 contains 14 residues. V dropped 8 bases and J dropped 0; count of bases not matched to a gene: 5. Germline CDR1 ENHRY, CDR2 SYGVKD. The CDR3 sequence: CAIGGQGMNTEAFF. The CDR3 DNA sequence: TGTGCCATCGGAGGACAGGGAATGAACACTGAAGCTTTCTTT.

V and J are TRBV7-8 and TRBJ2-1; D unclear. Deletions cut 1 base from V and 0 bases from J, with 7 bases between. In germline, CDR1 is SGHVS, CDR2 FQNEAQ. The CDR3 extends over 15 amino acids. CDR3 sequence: CASSLDDSSYNEQFF. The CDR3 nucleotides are TGTGCCAGCAGCTTAGACGACTCCTCCTACAATGAGCAGTTCTTC.

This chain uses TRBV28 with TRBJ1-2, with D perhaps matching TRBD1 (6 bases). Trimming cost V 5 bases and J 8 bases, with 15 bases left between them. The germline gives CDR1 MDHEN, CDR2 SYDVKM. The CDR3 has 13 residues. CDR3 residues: CASSMTGVWGYTF. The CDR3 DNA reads TGTGCCAGCAGTATGACAGGTGTTTGGGGCTACACCTTC.

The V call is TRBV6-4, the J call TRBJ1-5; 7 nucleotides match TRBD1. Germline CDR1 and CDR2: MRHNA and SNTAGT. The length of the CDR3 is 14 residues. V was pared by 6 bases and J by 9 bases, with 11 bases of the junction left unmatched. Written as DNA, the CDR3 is TGTGCCAGCAGCCGGGACAGAACTACGCCGCCCCAGCATTTT. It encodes CASSRDRTTPPQHF.

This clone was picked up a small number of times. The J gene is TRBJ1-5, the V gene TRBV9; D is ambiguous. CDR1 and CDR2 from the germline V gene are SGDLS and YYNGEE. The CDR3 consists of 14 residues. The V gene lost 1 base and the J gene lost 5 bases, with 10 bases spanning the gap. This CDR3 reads CASSVSGGDQPQHF. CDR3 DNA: TGTGCCAGCAGCGTAAGCGGAGGAGATCAGCCCCAGCATTTT.

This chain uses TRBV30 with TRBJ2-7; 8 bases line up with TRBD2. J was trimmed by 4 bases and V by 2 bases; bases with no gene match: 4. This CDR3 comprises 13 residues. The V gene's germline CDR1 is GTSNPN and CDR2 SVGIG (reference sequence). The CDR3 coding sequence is TGTGCCTGGAGTCATTCTAGCGGGTACGAGCAGTACGTC. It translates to CAWSHSSGYEQYV.

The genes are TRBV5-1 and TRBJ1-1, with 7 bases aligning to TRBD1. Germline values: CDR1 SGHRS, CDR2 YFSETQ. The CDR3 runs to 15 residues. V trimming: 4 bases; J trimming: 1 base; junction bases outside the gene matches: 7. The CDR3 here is CASSGWTGGNTEAFF. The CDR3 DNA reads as TGCGCCAGCAGCGGATGGACAGGCGGGAACACTGAAGCTTTCTTT.

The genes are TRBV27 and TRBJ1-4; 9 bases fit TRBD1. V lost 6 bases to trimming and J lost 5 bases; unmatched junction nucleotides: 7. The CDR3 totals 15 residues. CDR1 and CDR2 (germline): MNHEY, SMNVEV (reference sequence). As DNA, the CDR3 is TGTGCCAGCAGCCCCAACAGGGGGCGAAATGAAAAACTGTTTTTT. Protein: CASSPNRGRNEKLFF.

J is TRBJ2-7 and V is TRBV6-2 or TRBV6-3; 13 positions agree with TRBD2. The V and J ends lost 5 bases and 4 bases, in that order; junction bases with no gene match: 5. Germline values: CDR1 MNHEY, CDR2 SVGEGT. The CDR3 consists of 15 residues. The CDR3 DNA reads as TGTGCCAGCAGTGAGGGACTAGCGGGACCTTACGAGCAGTACGTC. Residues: CASSEGLAGPYEQYV.

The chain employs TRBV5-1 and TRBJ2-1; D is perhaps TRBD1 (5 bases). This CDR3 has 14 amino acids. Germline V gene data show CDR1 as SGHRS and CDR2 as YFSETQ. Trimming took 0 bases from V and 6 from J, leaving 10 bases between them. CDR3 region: CASSLGLDSNEQFF. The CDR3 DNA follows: TGCGCCAGCAGCTTGGGTCTTGACAGCAATGAGCAGTTCTTC.

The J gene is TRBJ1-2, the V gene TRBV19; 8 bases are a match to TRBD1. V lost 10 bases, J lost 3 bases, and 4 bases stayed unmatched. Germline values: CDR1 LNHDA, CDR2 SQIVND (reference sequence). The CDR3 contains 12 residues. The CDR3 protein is CATGQGDYGYTF. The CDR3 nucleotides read TGTGCCACCGGACAGGGTGACTATGGCTACACCTTC.

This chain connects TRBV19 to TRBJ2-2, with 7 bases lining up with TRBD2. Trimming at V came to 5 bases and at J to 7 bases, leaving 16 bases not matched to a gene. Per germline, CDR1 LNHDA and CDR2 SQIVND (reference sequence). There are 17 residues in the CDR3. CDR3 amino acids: CASSAYPGREIIGELFF. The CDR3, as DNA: TGTGCCAGTAGTGCCTACCCAGGGCGGGAGATAATCGGGGAGCTGTTTTTT.